The TCR beta chain under discussion was sequenced for a study of cytomegalovirus exposure and HLA in healthy donors. Study overall: Assignment to the Caucasian-associated ancestry cluster applied to over 70% of the 300 to 500 genotyped donors.

CDR3 length: 16 residues. The J segment lost 3 bases and the V segment lost 4 bases, leaving 9 bases of the junction unmatched. The V gene's germline CDR1 is MNHNS and CDR2 SASEGT. With 60 Vbeta and 13 Jbeta primers, the PCR was carried out. TCRdb keeps only in-frame clones here, not all; method: immunoSEQ multiplex PCR. Of approximately 110,000 clones listed, roughly 13% are singletons. General study points: In a later analysis, productive TCRs from donors in an Asian-associated ancestry cluster reportedly carried fewer N-insertions than the cohort mean. Another analysis was done later, and it associated more than 15,000 TCR beta sequences with HLA alleles at 0.05 false discovery rate.

Remarks on this clone: The antigen remains undetermined.

Sequences were obtained from PBMCs. V gene TRBV6-1 combines with J gene TRBJ1-1, with 9 nucleotides matching TRBD1. This receptor was taken from a man in his forties or fifties in good health and CMV-seropositive. In nucleotides, the CDR3 is TGTGCCAGCAGTGGTTACAGGGGGCTCGGGGACACTGAAGCTTTCTTT. Its protein product is CASSGYRGLGDTEAFF.